This T cell receptor (beta chain) is drawn from a study of blood T cell repertoires in COVID-19. In the study overall: Both acute and convalescent COVID-19 samples were obtained from the United States, Italy and Spain. PBMCs, B-cell-depleted T cells, or T cells were the source of the cDNA or gDNA that made up the material.

During active infection, Seattle patients enrolled and were then monitored through disease. Original methodology: Estimated nucleated cell counts came from reference gene primer amplification. Sequencing used immunoSEQ multiplex PCR; TCRdb keeps in-frame clones, though not all of them. The V and J calls and clone size are taken from that table; D and trimming were inferred from the DNA. In the table there are 55,000 to 75,000 clones, around 81% of which are singletons. Trimming stripped 1 base from V and 3 bases from J, with 8 bases between. Germline loops: CDR1 SGHRS, CDR2 YFSETQ. The CDR3 runs to 15 residues.

This chain joins TRBV5-1 and TRBJ1-6, with D possibly being TRBD1 (5 bases). The source is an older man with COVID-19, enrolled during active disease. The sequenced sample consisted of peripheral blood. The CDR3 sequence is CASSLSGDYNSPLHF. The CDR3 nucleotides read TGCGCCAGCAGCTTGTCGGGGGACTATAATTCACCCCTCCACTTT.